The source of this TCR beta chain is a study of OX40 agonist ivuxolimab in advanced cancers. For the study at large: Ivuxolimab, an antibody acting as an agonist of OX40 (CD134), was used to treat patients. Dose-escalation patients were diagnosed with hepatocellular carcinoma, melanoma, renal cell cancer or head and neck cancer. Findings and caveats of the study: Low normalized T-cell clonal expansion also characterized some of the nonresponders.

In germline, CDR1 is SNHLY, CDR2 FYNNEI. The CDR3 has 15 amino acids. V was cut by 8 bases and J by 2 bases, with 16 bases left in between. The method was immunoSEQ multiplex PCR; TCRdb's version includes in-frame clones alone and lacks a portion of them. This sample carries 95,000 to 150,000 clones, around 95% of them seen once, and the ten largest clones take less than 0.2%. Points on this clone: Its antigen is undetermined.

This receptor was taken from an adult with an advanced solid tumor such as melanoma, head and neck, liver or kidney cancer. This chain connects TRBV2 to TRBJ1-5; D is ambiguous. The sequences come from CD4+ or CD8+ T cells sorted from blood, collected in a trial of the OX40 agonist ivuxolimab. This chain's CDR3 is CASGLEDMGNQPQHF. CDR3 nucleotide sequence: TGTGCCAGCGGGTTGGAGGATATGGGCAATCAGCCCCAGCATTTT.